The next 8 T cell receptor beta chains were all read from a single sample in a study of beta chain features in type 1 diabetes. The sequenced template was cDNA made from the entire isolated RNA. Profiling relied on immunoSEQ multiplex PCR, and the TCRdb table lists in-frame clones only, not all of them. The sample comprises 970,000 or so clones, roughly 15% of which are singletons, and 0.023% rests with the top ten. Specimen: naive CD4+ T cells from blood. The receptors here all came from a woman aged 18-35 years in good health.

V usage is TRBV7-9 and J usage is TRBJ2-7; 7 positions match TRBD1. V gave up 2 bases and J gave up 2 bases; unmatched junction bases: 3. Germline V gives CDR1 SEHNR, CDR2 FQNEAQ (reference sequence). This CDR3 is built from 14 residues. The CDR3 sequence: CASSLNRGTYEQYF. DNA of the CDR3: TGTGCCAGCAGCTTAAACAGGGGCACCTACGAGCAGTACTTC.

This rearrangement joins TRBV4-3 to TRBJ2-7; either TRBD1 or TRBD2 may supply D (6 bases each). The CDR3 sequence is 14 residues long. Trimming shortened V by 4 bases and J by 3 bases, and 13 bases separated the two germline ends. Germline CDR1 reads LGHNA; CDR2 reads YSLEER. In nucleotides, the CDR3 is TGCGCCAGCAGCCCCCGGACAGCGGGCTACGAGCAGTACTTC. Translated: CASSPRTAGYEQYF.

The chain uses TRBV11-2 and TRBJ2-3; no reliable D call. Germline V gene data show CDR1 as SGHAT and CDR2 as FQNNGV. V lost 0 bases and J lost 6, with 7 bases in between. The CDR3 is made up of 13 amino acids. For the CDR3, the DNA is TGTGCCAGCAGCTTAGATTTCCTCGATACGCAGTATTTT. Encoded protein: CASSLDFLDTQYF.

The chain couples TRBV2 to TRBJ2-2; possible D gene TRBD1, 6 bases. V was shortened by 3 bases and J by 5 bases, with 16 bases between the two germline ends. The CDR3 is 16 residues long. The germline CDR1 and CDR2 sequences are SNHLY and FYNNEI. This CDR3 is CASSDQGLGVTGELFF. DNA of the CDR3: TGTGCCAGCAGTGACCAGGGGCTCGGGGTTACCGGGGAGCTGTTTTTT. The whole variable domain, filled in from reference TRBV2 and TRBJ2-2, reads EPEVTQTPSHQVTQMGQEVILRCVPISNHLYFYWYRQILGQKVEFLVSFYNNEISEKSEIFDDQFSVERPDGSNFTLKIRSTKLEDSAMYFCASSDQGLGVTGELFFGEGSRLTVL.

The V and J genes are TRBV2 and TRBJ2-2; 14 bases fit TRBD2. After removal of 6 bases from V and 5 bases from J, the junction contained 2 bases not matched to a gene. The germline V gene has CDR1 SNHLY and CDR2 FYNNEI. CDR3 length equals 15 residues. CDR3 region: CASSRTSGRTGELFF. For the CDR3, the DNA is TGTGCCAGCAGCCGGACTAGCGGGAGGACCGGGGAGCTGTTTTTT. Using reference TRBV2 and TRBJ2-2 for the parts outside the CDR3, the full variable domain is EPEVTQTPSHQVTQMGQEVILRCVPISNHLYFYWYRQILGQKVEFLVSFYNNEISEKSEIFDDQFSVERPDGSNFTLKIRSTKLEDSAMYFCASSRTSGRTGELFFGEGSRLTVL.

This chain joins TRBV9 and TRBJ2-7, with unresolved D. The CDR3 has 14 amino acids. Germline assignment: CDR1 SGDLS and CDR2 YYNGEE. The germline V and J ends were trimmed by 0 bases and 3 bases, with 10 bases remaining between them. DNA of the CDR3: TGTGCCAGCAGCGTAGAGTTAGGGCTCTACGAGCAGTACTTC. It specifies CASSVELGLYEQYF.

This clone was seen a few times. This sequence joins TRBV5-1 and TRBJ2-1; 15 nucleotides align to TRBD2. The CDR3 has 15 amino acids. CDR1 and CDR2 from the germline V gene are SGHRS and YFSETQ. V was clipped by 0 bases and J by 10 bases; unmatched bases: 2. The DNA for the CDR3 is TGCGCCAGCAGCTTGGTCGGGACTAGCGGGAGGGAGCAGTTCTTC. Translated: CASSLVGTSGREQFF.

This clone appeared a few times. The chain has TRBV5-4 and TRBJ2-7, with D possibly matching TRBD1 (5 bases). CDR1 is SGHNT, CDR2 YYREEE, per germline (reference sequence). V shed 0 bases and J shed 3 bases, with 13 bases lying between them. The CDR3 is 15 amino acids. In DNA form, the CDR3 reads TGTGCCAGCAGCTTGGCCTGGGGCAGCCACTACGAGCAGTACTTC. It yields the protein CASSLAWGSHYEQYF.